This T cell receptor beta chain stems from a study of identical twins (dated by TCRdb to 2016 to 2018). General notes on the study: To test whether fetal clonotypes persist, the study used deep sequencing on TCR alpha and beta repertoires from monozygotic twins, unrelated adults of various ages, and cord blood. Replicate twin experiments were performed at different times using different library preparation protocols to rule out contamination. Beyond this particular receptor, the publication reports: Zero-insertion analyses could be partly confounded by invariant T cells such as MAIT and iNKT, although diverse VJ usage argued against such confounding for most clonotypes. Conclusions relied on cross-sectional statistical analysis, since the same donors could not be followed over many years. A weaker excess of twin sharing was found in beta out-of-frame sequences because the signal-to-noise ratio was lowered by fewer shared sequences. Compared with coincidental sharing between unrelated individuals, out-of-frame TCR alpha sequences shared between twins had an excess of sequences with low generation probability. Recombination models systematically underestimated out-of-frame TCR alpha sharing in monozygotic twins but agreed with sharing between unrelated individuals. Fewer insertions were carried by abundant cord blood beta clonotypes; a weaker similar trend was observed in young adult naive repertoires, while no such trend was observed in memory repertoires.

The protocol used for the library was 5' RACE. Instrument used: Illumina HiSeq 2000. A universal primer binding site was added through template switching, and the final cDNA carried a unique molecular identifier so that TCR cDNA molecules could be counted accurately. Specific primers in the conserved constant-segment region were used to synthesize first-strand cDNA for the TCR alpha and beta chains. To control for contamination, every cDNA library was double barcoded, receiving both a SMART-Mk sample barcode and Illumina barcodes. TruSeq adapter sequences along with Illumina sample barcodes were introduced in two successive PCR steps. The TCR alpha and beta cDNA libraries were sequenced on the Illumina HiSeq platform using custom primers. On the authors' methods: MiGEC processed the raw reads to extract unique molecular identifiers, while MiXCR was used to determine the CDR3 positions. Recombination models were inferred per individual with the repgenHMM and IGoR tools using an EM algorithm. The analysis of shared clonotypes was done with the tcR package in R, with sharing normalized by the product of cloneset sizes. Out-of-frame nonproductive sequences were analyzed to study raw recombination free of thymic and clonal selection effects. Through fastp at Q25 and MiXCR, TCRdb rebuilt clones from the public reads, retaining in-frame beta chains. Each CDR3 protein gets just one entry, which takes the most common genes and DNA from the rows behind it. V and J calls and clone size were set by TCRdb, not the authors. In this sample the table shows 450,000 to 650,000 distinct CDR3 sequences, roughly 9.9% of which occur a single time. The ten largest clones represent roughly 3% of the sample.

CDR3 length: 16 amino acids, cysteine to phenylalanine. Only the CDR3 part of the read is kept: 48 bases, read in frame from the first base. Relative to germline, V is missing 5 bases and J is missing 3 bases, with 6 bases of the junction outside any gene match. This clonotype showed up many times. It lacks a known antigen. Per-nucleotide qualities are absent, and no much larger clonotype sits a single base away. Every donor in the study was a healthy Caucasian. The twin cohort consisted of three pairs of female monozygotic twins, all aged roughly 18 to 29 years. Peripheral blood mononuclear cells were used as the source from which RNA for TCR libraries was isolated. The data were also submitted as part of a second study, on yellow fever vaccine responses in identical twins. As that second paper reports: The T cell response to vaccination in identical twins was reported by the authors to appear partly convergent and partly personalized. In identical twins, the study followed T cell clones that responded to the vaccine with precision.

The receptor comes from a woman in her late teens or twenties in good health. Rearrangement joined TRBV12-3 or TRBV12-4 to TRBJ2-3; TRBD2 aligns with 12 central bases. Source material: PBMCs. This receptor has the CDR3 CASSRSLAGGTDTQYF. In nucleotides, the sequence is TGTGCCAGCAGTCGGTCTCTAGCGGGAGGGACAGATACGCAGTATTTT.